This T cell receptor beta chain comes out of a study of control samples from healthy donors and cancer patients. Germline CDR1 is SGDLS and CDR2 is YYNGEE. Trimming cost V 0 bases and J 4 bases; bases outside gene matches: 4. This CDR3 region has 15 residues. Assay: immunoSEQ multiplex PCR; the TCRdb copy retains only in-frame clones and omits some. The data show some 120,000 clones, with 93% seen just once and roughly 2.5% held by the top ten. The chain is built from TRBV9 and TRBJ2-5; 9 nucleotides agree with TRBD1. Sequenced: blood. The TCR sequence derives from a man younger than 45 in good health. CDR3 loop: CASSVASTGGETQYF. CDR3 bases: TGTGCCAGCAGCGTAGCCTCGACAGGGGGAGAGACCCAGTACTTC.